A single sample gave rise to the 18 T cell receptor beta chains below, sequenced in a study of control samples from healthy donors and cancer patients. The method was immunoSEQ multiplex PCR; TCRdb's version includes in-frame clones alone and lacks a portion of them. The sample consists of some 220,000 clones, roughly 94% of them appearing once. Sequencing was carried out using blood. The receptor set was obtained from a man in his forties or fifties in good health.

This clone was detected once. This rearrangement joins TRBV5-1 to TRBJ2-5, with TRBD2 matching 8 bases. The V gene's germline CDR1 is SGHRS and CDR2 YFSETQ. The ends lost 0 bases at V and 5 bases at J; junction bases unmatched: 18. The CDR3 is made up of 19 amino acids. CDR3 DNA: TGCGCCAGCAGCTTGGCCTATGGACTAGCTCGGAGGGATGGGGAGACCCAGTACTTC. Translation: CASSLAYGLARRDGETQYF.

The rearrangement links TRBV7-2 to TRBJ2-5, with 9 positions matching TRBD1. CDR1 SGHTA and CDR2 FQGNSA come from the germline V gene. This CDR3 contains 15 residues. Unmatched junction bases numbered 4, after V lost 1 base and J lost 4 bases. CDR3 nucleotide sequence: TGTGCCAGCAGCTTAGTGGGACAGGGTTCAGAGACCCAGTACTTC. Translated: CASSLVGQGSETQYF.

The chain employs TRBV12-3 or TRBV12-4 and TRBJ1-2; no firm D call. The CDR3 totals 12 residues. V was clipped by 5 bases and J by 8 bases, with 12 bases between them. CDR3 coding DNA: TGTGCCAGCAGTGCATCAACGGGCGGCTACACCTTC. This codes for CASSASTGGYTF.

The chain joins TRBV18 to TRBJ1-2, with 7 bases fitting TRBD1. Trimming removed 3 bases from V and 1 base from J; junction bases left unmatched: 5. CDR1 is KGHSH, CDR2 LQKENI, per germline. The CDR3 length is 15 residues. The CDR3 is CASSPLGQLNYGYTF. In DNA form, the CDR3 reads TGTGCCAGCTCACCTCTGGGACAGCTTAACTATGGCTACACCTTC. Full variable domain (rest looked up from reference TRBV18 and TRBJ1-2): NAGVMQNPRHLVRRRGQEARLRCSPMKGHSHVYWYRQLPEEGLKFMVYLQKENIIDESGMPKERFSAEFPKEGPSILRIQQVVRGDSAAYFCASSPLGQLNYGYTFGSGTRLTVV.

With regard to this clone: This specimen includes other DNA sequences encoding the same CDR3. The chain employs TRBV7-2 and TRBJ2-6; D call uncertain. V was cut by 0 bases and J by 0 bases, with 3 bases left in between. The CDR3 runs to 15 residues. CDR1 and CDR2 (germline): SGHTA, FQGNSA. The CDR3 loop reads CASSLAVSGANVLTF. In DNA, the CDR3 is TGTGCCAGCAGCTTAGCAGTCTCTGGGGCCAACGTCCTGACTTTC.

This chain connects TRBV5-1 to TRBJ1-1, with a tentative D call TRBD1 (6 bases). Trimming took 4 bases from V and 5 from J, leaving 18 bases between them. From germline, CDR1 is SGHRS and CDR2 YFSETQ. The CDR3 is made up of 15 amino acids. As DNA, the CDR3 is TGCGCCAGCAGCCAAAAGCTAGACAGGCGAACTGAAGCTTTCTTT. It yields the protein CASSQKLDRRTEAFF.

The CDR3 sequence: CASQRQERSPLHF. The CDR3 nucleotides read TGTGCCAGTCAGAGACAGGAGCGGTCACCCCTCCACTTT. The chain carries TRBV19 and TRBJ1-6; a weak D match, TRBD1 (6 bases). This CDR3 is 13 amino acids long. CDR1 LNHDA and CDR2 SQIVND come from the germline V gene (reference sequence). V was shortened by 8 bases and J by 10 bases, with 15 bases between the two germline ends.

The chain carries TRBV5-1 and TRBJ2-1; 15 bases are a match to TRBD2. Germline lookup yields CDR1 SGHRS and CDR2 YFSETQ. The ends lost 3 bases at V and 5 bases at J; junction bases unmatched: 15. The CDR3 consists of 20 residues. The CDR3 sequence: CASSSPPGLAGGHPNNEQFF. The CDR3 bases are TGCGCCAGCAGCTCCCCTCCGGGACTAGCGGGGGGACATCCTAACAATGAGCAGTTCTTC.

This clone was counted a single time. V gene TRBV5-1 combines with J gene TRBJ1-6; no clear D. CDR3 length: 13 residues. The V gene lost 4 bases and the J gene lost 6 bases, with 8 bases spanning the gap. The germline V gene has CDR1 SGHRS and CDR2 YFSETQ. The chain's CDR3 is CASSPAGNSPLHF. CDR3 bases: TGCGCCAGCAGCCCGGCGGGTAATTCACCCCTCCACTTT.

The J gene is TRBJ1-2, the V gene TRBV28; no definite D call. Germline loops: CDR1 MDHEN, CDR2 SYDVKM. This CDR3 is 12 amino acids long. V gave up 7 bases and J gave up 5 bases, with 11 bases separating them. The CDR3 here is CASIRDGYGYTF. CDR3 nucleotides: TGTGCCAGCATCCGCGACGGGTATGGCTACACCTTC.

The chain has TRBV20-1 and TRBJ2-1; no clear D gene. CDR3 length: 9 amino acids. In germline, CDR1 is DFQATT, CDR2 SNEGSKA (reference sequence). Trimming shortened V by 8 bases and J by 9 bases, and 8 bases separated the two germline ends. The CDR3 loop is CSPLFEQFF. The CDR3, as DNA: TGCAGTCCCTTGTTTGAGCAGTTCTTC.

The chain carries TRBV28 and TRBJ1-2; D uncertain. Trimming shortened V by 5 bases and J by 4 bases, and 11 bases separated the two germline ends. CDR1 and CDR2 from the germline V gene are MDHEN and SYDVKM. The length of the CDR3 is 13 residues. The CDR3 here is CASSLGRGYGYTF. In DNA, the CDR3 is TGTGCCAGCAGTCTCGGTCGTGGCTATGGCTACACCTTC.

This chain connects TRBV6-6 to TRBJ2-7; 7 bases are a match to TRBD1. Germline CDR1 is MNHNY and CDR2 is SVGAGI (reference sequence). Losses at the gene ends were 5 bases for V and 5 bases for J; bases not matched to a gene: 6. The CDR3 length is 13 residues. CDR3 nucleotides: TGTGCCAGCAGTACTGGACAGGTCGACGAGCAGTACGTC. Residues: CASSTGQVDEQYV.

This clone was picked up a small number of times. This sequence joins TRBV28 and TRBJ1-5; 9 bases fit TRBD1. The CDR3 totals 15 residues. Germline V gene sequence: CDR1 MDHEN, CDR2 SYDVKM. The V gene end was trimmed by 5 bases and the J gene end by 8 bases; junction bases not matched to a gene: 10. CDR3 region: CASSPPDRGVKPQHF. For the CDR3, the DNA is TGTGCCAGCAGTCCCCCTGACAGGGGGGTGAAGCCCCAGCATTTT.

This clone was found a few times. CDR3 DNA sequence: TGTGCCAGCAGCTTGCACAGAGTGGGCTATGGCTACACCTTC. Translating gives CASSLHRVGYGYTF. The chain has TRBV5-5 and TRBJ1-2; D gene unclear. The length of the CDR3 is 14 residues. V lost 1 base and J 4 bases, leaving 11 bases between the germline ends. Germline-derived CDR1 and CDR2 are SGHKS and YYEKEE (reference sequence).

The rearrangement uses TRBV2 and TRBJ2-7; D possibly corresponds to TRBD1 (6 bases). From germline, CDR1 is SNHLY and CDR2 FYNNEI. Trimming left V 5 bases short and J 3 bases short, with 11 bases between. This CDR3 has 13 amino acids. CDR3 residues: CASSPTGNYEQYF. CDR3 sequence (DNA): TGTGCCAGCAGTCCTACAGGGAACTACGAGCAGTACTTC.

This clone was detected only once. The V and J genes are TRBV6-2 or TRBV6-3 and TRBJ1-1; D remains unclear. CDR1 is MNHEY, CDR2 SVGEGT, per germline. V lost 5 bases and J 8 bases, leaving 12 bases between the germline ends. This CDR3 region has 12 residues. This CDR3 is CASSLTNGEAFF. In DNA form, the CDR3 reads TGTGCCAGCAGTCTGACAAACGGGGAAGCTTTCTTT.

The chain's CDR3 is CASSPSLDTEAFF. The CDR3 DNA follows: TGTGCCAGCTCACCATCCCTGGACACTGAAGCTTTCTTT. The gene calls are TRBV18 and TRBJ1-1; D is unresolved. Trimming stripped 2 bases from V and 3 bases from J, with 7 bases between. The CDR3 is 13 residues long. Germline CDR1 KGHSH, CDR2 LQKENI.